This TCR beta chain was identified during a study of shared clonotypes between healthy human individuals. About the research overall: Participating donors consisted of two women and a few men aged 18 to 49.

Some clones are missing from TCRdb's copy, which holds only in-frame ones; the method was immunoSEQ multiplex PCR. This table has about 2.1 million clones, about 94% appearing once. Only CD45RO-negative cells positively selected for CCR7 counted as naive CD8 cells, so terminally differentiated effector memory CD45RA+ cells were excluded. This clone has a single count. The sequence was obtained from a man younger than 35 in good health. Some clones in this sample may be carry-over from other donors' samples. Sequencing input: naive CD8+ T cells from PBMCs.

The CDR3, as DNA: TGTGCCAGCAGTCCCACGGGACTAAACACCGGGGAGCTGTTTTTT. Translated: CASSPTGLNTGELFF. The chain recombines TRBV28 with TRBJ2-2; 7 bases agree with TRBD2. This CDR3 spans 15 amino acids. CDR1 and CDR2 (germline): MDHEN, SYDVKM. The J segment lost 2 bases and the V segment lost 5 bases, leaving 5 bases of the junction unmatched.